The TCR beta chain described here comes from a study of cytomegalovirus exposure and HLA in healthy donors. Study findings and constraints: In a later analysis, V- and J-gene trimming of beta chains associated with a DCLRE1C missense variant, replicated independently.

In its sample, this clone was seen a few times. Its antigen is not identified. It was with 60 Vbeta and 13 Jbeta primers that the PCR ran. The assay was immunoSEQ multiplex PCR, and TCRdb's table has in-frame clones only and misses some. The sample includes some 130,000 clones, about 86% of them seen just once. The TCR comes from a young woman in good health and CMV-seronegative. Material: PBMCs.

CDR3 nucleotide sequence: TGCGCCAGCAGCCAAGGGAGGGGGCGGGTCACCGGGGAGCTGTTTTTT. Its protein is CASSQGRGRVTGELFF. The rearrangement uses TRBV4-1 and TRBJ2-2, with D maybe TRBD1 (7 bases). Between the trimmed V and J ends, which lost 1 base and 4 bases, there was a span of 13 bases. CDR3 length: 16 residues. Germline loops: CDR1 MGHRA, CDR2 YSYEKL.